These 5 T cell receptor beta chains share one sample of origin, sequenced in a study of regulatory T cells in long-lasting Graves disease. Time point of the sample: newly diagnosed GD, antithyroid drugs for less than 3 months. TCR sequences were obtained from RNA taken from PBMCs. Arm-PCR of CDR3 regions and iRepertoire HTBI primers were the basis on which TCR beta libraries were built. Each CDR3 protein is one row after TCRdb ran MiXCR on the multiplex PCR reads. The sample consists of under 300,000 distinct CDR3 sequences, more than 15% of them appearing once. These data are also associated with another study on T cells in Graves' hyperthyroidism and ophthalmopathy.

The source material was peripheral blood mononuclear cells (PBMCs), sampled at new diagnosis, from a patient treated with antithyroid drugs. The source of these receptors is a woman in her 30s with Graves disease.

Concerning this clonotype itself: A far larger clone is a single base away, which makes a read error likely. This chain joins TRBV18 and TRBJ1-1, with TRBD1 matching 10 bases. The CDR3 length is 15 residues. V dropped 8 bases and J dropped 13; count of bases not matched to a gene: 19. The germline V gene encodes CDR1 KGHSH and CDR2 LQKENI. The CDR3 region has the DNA TGTGCCAGCAGCCCCCGGGGGACAGGGGCGCCCTTGGTTTTCTTT. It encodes CASSPRGTGAPLVFF.

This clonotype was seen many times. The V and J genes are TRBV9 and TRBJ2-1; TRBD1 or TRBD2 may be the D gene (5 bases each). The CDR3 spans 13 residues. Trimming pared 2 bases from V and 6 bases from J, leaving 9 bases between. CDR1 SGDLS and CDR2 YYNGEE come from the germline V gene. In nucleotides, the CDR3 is TGTGCCAGCAGCGTTGGGGGTTTCAATGAGCAGTTCTTC. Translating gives CASSVGGFNEQFF.

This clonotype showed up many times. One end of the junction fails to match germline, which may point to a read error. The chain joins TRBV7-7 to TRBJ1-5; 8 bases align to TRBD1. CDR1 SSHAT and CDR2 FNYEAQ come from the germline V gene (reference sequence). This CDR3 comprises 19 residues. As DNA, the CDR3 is TGTGCTAGCAGCTTAGTACGGGACAGGAAATCTCTCGGCAATCAGCCCCAGCATTTT. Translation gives CASSLVRDRKSLGNQPQHF.

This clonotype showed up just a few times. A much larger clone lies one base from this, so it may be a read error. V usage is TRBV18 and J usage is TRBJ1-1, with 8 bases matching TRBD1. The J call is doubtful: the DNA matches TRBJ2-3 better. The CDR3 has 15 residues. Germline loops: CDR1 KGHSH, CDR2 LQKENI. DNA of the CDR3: TGTGTCAGCTCACCGGTTAGACAGGGGAGAGATACGCAGTATTTT. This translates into CVSSPVRQGRDTQYF.

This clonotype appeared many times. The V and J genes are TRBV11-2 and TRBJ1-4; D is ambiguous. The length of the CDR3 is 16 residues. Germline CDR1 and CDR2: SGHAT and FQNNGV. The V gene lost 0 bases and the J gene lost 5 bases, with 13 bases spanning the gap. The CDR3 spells CASSLDRWSQNEKLFF. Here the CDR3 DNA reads TGTGCCAGCAGCTTAGATCGGTGGAGCCAAAATGAAAAACTGTTTTTT. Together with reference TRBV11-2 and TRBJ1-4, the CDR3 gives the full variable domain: EAGVAQSPRYKIIEKRQSVAFWCNPISGHATLYWYQQILGQGPKLLIQFQNNGVVDDSQLPKDRFSAERLKGVDSTLKIQPAKLEDSAVYLCASSLDRWSQNEKLFFGSGTQLSVL.